The present TCR beta chain was sequenced within a study of shared clonotypes between healthy human individuals. Across the whole study: CD8 memory received one plate per donor, CD8 naive two, CD4 memory three and CD4 naive three.

Clones were read by immunoSEQ multiplex PCR, and TCRdb kept only the in-frame ones, dropping some. Here the sample spans about 610,000 clones, approximately 96% being singletons. General study points: Around 5% of naive CD4 clonotypes were common to a handful of donors. When compared with the clonotypes that were shared by all four sorted-subset donors, the non-shared clonotypes turned out to have lower generation probabilities. Clonotype sharing among donors was thought likely to change with sequencing depth.

Germline lookup yields CDR1 MDHEN and CDR2 SYDVKM. The CDR3 runs to 13 residues. V trimming: 4 bases; J trimming: 7 bases; junction bases outside the gene matches: 3. Naive CD8 cells, CD45RO-negative and positively selected for CCR7, excluded terminally differentiated effector memory CD45RA+ cells. On this clone: Its target is not known.

This TCR was sampled from a woman aged 30 to 39 in good health. The chain carries TRBV28 and TRBJ2-2; TRBD1 agrees at 7 bases. Specimen: naive CD8+ T cells sorted from blood. This CDR3 is CASSSRGRGELFF. The CDR3 DNA reads TGTGCCAGCAGTTCAAGGGGGCGCGGGGAGCTGTTTTTT.